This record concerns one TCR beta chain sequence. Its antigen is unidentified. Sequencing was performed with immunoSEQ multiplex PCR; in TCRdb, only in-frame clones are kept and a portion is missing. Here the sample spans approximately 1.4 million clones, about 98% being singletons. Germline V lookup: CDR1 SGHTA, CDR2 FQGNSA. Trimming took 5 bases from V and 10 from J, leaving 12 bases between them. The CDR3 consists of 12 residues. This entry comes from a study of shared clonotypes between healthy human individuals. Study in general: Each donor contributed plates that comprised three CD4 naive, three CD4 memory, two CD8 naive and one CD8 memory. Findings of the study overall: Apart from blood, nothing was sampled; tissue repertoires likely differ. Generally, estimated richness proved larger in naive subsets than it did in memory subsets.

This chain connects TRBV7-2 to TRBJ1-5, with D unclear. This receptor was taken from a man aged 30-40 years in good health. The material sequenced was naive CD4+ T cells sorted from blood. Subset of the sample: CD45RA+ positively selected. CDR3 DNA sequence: TGTGCCAGCAGCCCCAACCGGGGTCCCCAGCATTTT. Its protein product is CASSPNRGPQHF.